These 18 T cell receptor beta chains share one sample of origin, sequenced in a study of T cells in Graves' hyperthyroidism and ophthalmopathy. RNA transcripts provided the source from which TCR beta CDR3 regions were amplified. HTBI primers were employed in a first-round RT-PCR of the TCR CDR3. TCRdb redid the calling of the multiplex PCR reads with MiXCR, one entry per CDR3 protein. The data show 500,000 to 650,000 distinct CDR3 sequences, 17% seen once. The specimen sequenced was blood. These receptors all come from a woman aged 18-29 years with Graves' ophthalmopathy.

A few counts support this clonotype. The chain links TRBV6-1 to TRBJ2-1, with TRBD2 matching 10 bases. CDR1 is MNHNS, CDR2 SASEGT, per germline. Germline trimming cut 2 bases from V and 0 bases from J; bases unmatched to any gene: 1. The CDR3 runs 16 residues. CDR3 bases: TGTGCCAGCAGTGAACAGCGGGGGGGCTCCTACAATGAGCAGTTCTTC. Residues: CASSEQRGGSYNEQFF.

The CDR3 region is CASRPSDRSRSYEQYF. CDR3 sequence (DNA): TGTGCCAGCAGGCCCTCAGACAGGTCGCGGTCCTACGAGCAGTACTTC. The J gene is TRBJ2-7, the V gene TRBV28; weak D call: TRBD1 (6 bases). Trimming cost V 6 bases and J 1 base, with 19 bases left between them. The CDR3 loop spans 16 amino acids. CDR1 and CDR2 (germline): MDHEN, SYDVKM.

This clonotype was observed at least ten times. The chain uses TRBV30 and TRBJ2-2; 7 nucleotides match TRBD1. This CDR3 spans 14 amino acids. V was pared by 0 bases and J by 6 bases, with 4 bases of the junction left unmatched. Germline V gene sequence: CDR1 GTSNPN, CDR2 SVGIG (reference sequence). CDR3 amino acids: CAWSVQGSAGELFF. The CDR3 DNA is TGTGCCTGGAGTGTACAGGGGTCTGCCGGGGAGCTGTTTTTT.

This clonotype has ten or more counts. The chain joins TRBV2 to TRBJ2-7; tentative D call: TRBD1 (6 bases). This CDR3 spans 15 amino acids. CDR1 is SNHLY and CDR2 is FYNNEI in the germline V gene. Trimming shortened V by 7 bases and J by 1 base, and 17 bases separated the two germline ends. Here the CDR3 reads CASKKTGAKSYEQYF. The CDR3 DNA reads TGTGCCAGCAAGAAGACAGGAGCGAAGTCCTACGAGCAGTACTTC.

V usage is TRBV20-1 and J usage is TRBJ1-1; D remains ambiguous. Trimming cost V 5 bases and J 4 bases, with 17 bases left between them. The CDR3 is made up of 14 amino acids. From germline, CDR1 is DFQATT and CDR2 SNEGSKA (reference sequence). The CDR3, as DNA: TGCAGTGCTCGTCCCCCCGCAAGTCGCACTGAAGCTTTCTTT. Translation gives CSARPPASRTEAFF.

This sequence joins TRBV5-4 and TRBJ1-4; possible D gene TRBD1, 6 bases. Trimming shortened V by 5 bases and J by 7 bases, and 15 bases separated the two germline ends. This CDR3 is 14 amino acids long. The germline CDR1 and CDR2 sequences are SGHNT and YYREEE (reference sequence). The CDR3 bases are TGTGCCAGCAGTAGAACCGGGGGCTTTGAAAAACTGTTTTTT. As protein: CASSRTGGFEKLFF.

This clonotype came up many times. The V call is TRBV6-1, the J call TRBJ2-5; weak D call: TRBD2 (5 bases). The CDR3 runs 12 residues. The germline V gene encodes CDR1 MNHNS and CDR2 SASEGT. V lost 7 bases and J 5 bases, leaving 11 bases between the germline ends. The CDR3 here is CASTRTGETQYF. The CDR3 bases are TGTGCCAGCACAAGAACGGGGGAGACCCAGTACTTC.

This clonotype was counted many times. The chain joins TRBV30 to TRBJ2-7, with D perhaps being TRBD1 or TRBD2 (6 bases each). The V gene lost 0 bases and the J gene lost 6 bases, with 15 bases spanning the gap. Germline lookup yields CDR1 GTSNPN and CDR2 SVGIG (reference sequence). CDR3 length: 14 residues. This CDR3 is CAWSVGYRDFEQYF. The DNA for the CDR3 is TGTGCCTGGAGTGTAGGGTACAGGGACTTCGAGCAGTACTTC.

There are a few counts of this clonotype. The chain has TRBV7-9 and TRBJ2-5, with 9 bases that match TRBD2. V shed 4 bases and J 10 bases; nucleotides not matched to a gene: 16. Germline lookup yields CDR1 SEHNR and CDR2 FQNEAQ (reference sequence). This CDR3 spans 16 amino acids. The CDR3 loop is CASSSFSGTSPGGQYF. The CDR3 nucleotides read TGTGCCAGCAGCTCGTTTTCCGGGACTAGCCCCGGGGGCCAGTACTTC.

This clonotype was detected many times. This chain uses TRBV5-5 with TRBJ1-5, with TRBD1 identical over 8 bases. CDR3 length equals 15 residues. The V segment lost 4 bases and the J segment 5 bases; nucleotides outside the gene matches: 8. The germline V gene has CDR1 SGHKS and CDR2 YYEKEE (reference sequence). CDR3 in amino acids: CASSQSGGAHQPQHF. The CDR3 DNA follows: TGTGCCAGCAGCCAATCAGGGGGCGCCCATCAGCCCCAGCATTTT.

The rearrangement uses TRBV4-1 and TRBJ2-7; 7 bases match TRBD1. CDR3 length equals 12 residues. In germline, CDR1 is MGHRA, CDR2 YSYEKL. V shed 2 bases, J shed 6 bases, and the junction held 1 base outside the gene matches. This CDR3 is CASSQNRGEQYF. CDR3 in DNA: TGCGCCAGCAGCCAAAACAGGGGCGAGCAGTACTTC.

This chain connects TRBV9 to TRBJ1-1, with a tentative D call TRBD1 (6 bases). Trimming cost V 0 bases and J 8 bases, with 11 bases left between them. This CDR3 region has 13 residues. CDR1 is SGDLS and CDR2 is YYNGEE in the germline V gene. CDR3 in amino acids: CASSVDSGGEAFF. The CDR3 DNA follows: TGTGCCAGCAGCGTAGATTCGGGGGGCGAAGCTTTCTTT.

Many counts were recorded for this clonotype. This rearrangement joins TRBV2 to TRBJ2-7; D not resolved. CDR3 size: 13 residues. Trimming took 8 bases from V and 0 from J, leaving 11 bases between them. Germline V CDR1 and CDR2: SNHLY, FYNNEI. In DNA, the CDR3 is TGTGCCAGCCATCTGAGGAGCTCCTACGAGCAGTACTTC. As protein: CASHLRSSYEQYF.

This clonotype was seen only a few times. In DNA form, the CDR3 reads TGTGCCAGCAGTGACTCATTAGGCAATCAGCCCCAGCATTTT. This sequence encodes CASSDSLGNQPQHF. V and J are TRBV6-1 and TRBJ1-5, with D unclear. The CDR3 runs 14 residues. CDR1 is MNHNS, CDR2 SASEGT, per germline. The V and J ends lost 3 bases and 2 bases respectively, with 8 bases between them.

As regards this clonotype: This may be a read error: a much more frequent sequence differs by one nucleotide. This sequence joins TRBV6-1 and TRBJ2-3, with TRBD1 matching over 8 bases. This CDR3 has 17 amino acids. CDR1 is MNHNS and CDR2 is SASEGT in the germline V gene. The CDR3, as DNA: TGTGCCAGCAGTGAAGACCCAGGGGGCGCGAGCATAGATACGCAGTATTTT. Amino acid sequence: CASSEDPGGASIDTQYF.

This chain joins TRBV19 and TRBJ1-3; 7 bases line up with TRBD1. The junction had 3 bases not matched to a gene; V was cut back by 6 bases and J by 4 bases. This CDR3 has 13 residues. In germline, CDR1 is LNHDA, CDR2 SQIVND (reference sequence). CDR3 loop: CASSGQVGNTIYF. The CDR3 coding sequence is TGTGCCAGTAGCGGACAGGTGGGAAACACCATATATTTT. The whole variable domain, remainder taken from reference TRBV19 and TRBJ1-3, is DGGITQSPKYLFRKEGQNVTLSCEQNLNHDAMYWYRQDPGQGLRLIYYSQIVNDFQKGDIAEGYSVSREKKESFPLTVTSAQKNPTAFYLCASSGQVGNTIYFGEGSWLTVV.

This clonotype was seen only a few times. V usage is TRBV20-1 and J usage is TRBJ2-2; the match to TRBD1 covers 10 bases. The CDR3 consists of 14 residues. Trimming cost V 1 base and J 5 bases; bases outside gene matches: 1. From germline, CDR1 is DFQATT and CDR2 SNEGSKA (reference sequence). CDR3 bases: TGCAGTGCTAGAGTGGGACAGGGGACCGGGGAGCTGTTTTTT. Translated, it gives CSARVGQGTGELFF.

The rearrangement links TRBV27 to TRBJ2-7; D is unclear. Trimming removed 4 bases at V and 2 bases at J, with 12 bases between. This CDR3 has 14 residues. Germline values: CDR1 MNHEY, CDR2 SMNVEV (reference sequence). CDR3 sequence reads: CASSSPGWPYEQYF. The CDR3 DNA sequence: TGTGCCAGCAGTTCCCCAGGCTGGCCCTACGAGCAGTACTTC.